A single sample is the source of the 29 T cell receptor beta chains below, sequenced in a study of shared clonotypes between healthy human individuals (dated by TCRdb to the early 2020s). The library was produced with the immunoSEQ multiplex PCR assay. TCRdb took over this immuneACCESS table, retaining in-frame rearrangements with V and J assigned. Such tables are incomplete; in checked studies, under half of the missing clones stem from an unresolved V gene, and the remainder is unexplained. Across this sample there are 2,100,000 or so clones, with roughly 95% seen only once. The ten largest clones take up approximately 0.13% of the sample. The sequenced sample consisted of naive CD4+ T cells sorted from blood. The cell subset or site label here, explained by the study, means: CD45RA+ positively selected. The receptors originated from a man in his late teens or twenties in good health.

In regard to this clone: The same CDR3 arises from other DNA sequences in this sample as well. This chain links TRBV6-5 with TRBJ1-5; TRBD1 agrees at 7 bases. The CDR3 extends over 14 amino acids. V shed 5 bases, J shed 2 bases, and the junction held 3 bases outside the gene matches. CDR1 and CDR2 from the germline V gene are MNHEY and SVGAGI. The CDR3 sequence: CASSRTGGNQPQHF. DNA of the CDR3: TGTGCCAGCAGTCGAACAGGGGGCAATCAGCCCCAGCATTTT.

This sequence joins TRBV11-2 and TRBJ1-3; D perhaps matches TRBD1 (5 bases). V gave up 3 bases and J gave up 0 bases, with 9 bases separating them. The CDR3 totals 15 residues. From germline, CDR1 is SGHAT and CDR2 FQNNGV. The CDR3, as DNA: TGTGCCAGCAGCTTGGGGGACTTCTCTGGAAACACCATATATTTT. The encoded protein is CASSLGDFSGNTIYF.

The CDR3 here is CASSETRGNTGELFF. The CDR3, as DNA: TGTGCCAGCAGTGAGACAAGGGGGAACACCGGGGAGCTGTTTTTT. The chain recombines TRBV25-1 with TRBJ2-2; maybe TRBD1 (5 bases). The ends were cut back, 3 bases at V and 1 base at J, with 9 bases in the middle. The CDR3 has 15 residues. Per germline, CDR1 MGHDK and CDR2 SYGVNS.

This rearrangement joins TRBV5-4 to TRBJ2-1; D remains ambiguous. Trimming shortened V by 5 bases and J by 9 bases, and 12 bases separated the two germline ends. The CDR3 runs to 12 residues. Germline-derived CDR1 and CDR2 are SGHNT and YYREEE (reference sequence). The CDR3 loop is CASSIGVGEQFF. CDR3 nucleotides: TGTGCCAGCAGTATTGGCGTGGGTGAGCAGTTCTTC.

V is TRBV5-4 and J is TRBJ2-1, with 7 bases matching TRBD2. The CDR3 runs to 12 residues. Trimming at V came to 7 bases and at J to 8 bases, leaving 6 bases not matched to a gene. Germline V lookup: CDR1 SGHNT, CDR2 YYREEE (reference sequence). CDR3 residues: CASSRGGDEQFF. CDR3 coding DNA: TGTGCCAGCTCTAGGGGAGGGGATGAGCAGTTCTTC.

The chain joins TRBV5-6 to TRBJ1-6; no clear D gene. Germline values: CDR1 SGHDT, CDR2 YYEEEE. This CDR3 spans 17 amino acids. The germline V and J ends were trimmed by 4 bases and 0 bases, with 14 bases remaining between them. CDR3 sequence reads: CASSPTGRSSYNSPLHF. CDR3 coding DNA: TGTGCCAGCAGCCCGACGGGGAGGAGCTCCTATAATTCACCCCTCCACTTT.

The chain employs TRBV2 and TRBJ2-2; no firm D call. Germline loops: CDR1 SNHLY, CDR2 FYNNEI. Trimming cost V 6 bases and J 7 bases, with 6 bases left between them. The CDR3 loop spans 11 amino acids. The CDR3, as DNA: TGTGCCAGCAGGATGGACGGGGAGCTGTTTTTT. This codes for CASRMDGELFF. Full variable domain (missing parts from reference TRBV2 and TRBJ2-2): EPEVTQTPSHQVTQMGQEVILRCVPISNHLYFYWYRQILGQKVEFLVSFYNNEISEKSEIFDDQFSVERPDGSNFTLKIRSTKLEDSAMYFCASRMDGELFFGEGSRLTVL.

The chain combines TRBV6-6 with TRBJ2-3, with TRBD1 matching over 7 bases. V lost 4 bases to trimming and J lost 4 bases; unmatched junction nucleotides: 8. The CDR3 spans 15 residues. Germline V gene lookup returns CDR1 MNHNY and CDR2 SVGAGI (reference sequence). This CDR3 is CASSLQGIASDTQYF. Here the CDR3 DNA reads TGTGCCAGCAGTTTACAGGGGATTGCGTCAGATACGCAGTATTTT.

The chain joins TRBV5-1 to TRBJ1-6; D possibly corresponds to TRBD1 (6 bases). The germline gives CDR1 SGHRS, CDR2 YFSETQ. The CDR3 has 18 amino acids. V was cut by 0 bases and J by 0 bases, with 13 bases left in between. The CDR3 DNA is TGCGCCAGCAGCTTGGGGCAGGGGACCCCCTCCTATAATTCACCCCTCCACTTT. It specifies CASSLGQGTPSYNSPLHF.

The chain is built from TRBV6-5 and TRBJ2-2; D may correspond to TRBD1 or TRBD2 (5 bases each). There are 14 residues in the CDR3. The germline V gene has CDR1 MNHEY and CDR2 SVGAGI. V lost 7 bases and J 3 bases, leaving 12 bases between the germline ends. CDR3 DNA: TGTGCCAGCACCCGGGACCTACACACCGGGGAGCTGTTTTTT. Protein product: CASTRDLHTGELFF.

In its sample, this clone was seen once. This chain joins TRBV30 and TRBJ1-2; D unresolved. The V and J ends lost 8 bases and 8 bases respectively, with 21 bases between them. The germline V gene has CDR1 GTSNPN and CDR2 SVGIG (reference sequence). The CDR3 loop spans 13 amino acids. The CDR3 sequence: CARETGGSRGYTF. In DNA, the CDR3 is TGTGCCCGAGAAACGGGAGGATCTCGAGGCTACACCTTC.

V usage is TRBV6-1 and J usage is TRBJ1-1, with unresolved D. CDR1 and CDR2 from the germline V gene are MNHNS and SASEGT. The CDR3 sequence is 11 residues long. Trimming took off 6 bases at V and 4 bases at J, with 6 bases between the two ends. The CDR3 bases are TGTGCCAGCAGCCAAATCACTGAAGCTTTCTTT. It is translated as CASSQITEAFF.

This clone was observed once. The V and J genes are TRBV28 and TRBJ1-1; D not certain. Germline V gives CDR1 MDHEN, CDR2 SYDVKM. CDR3 length: 12 amino acids. V was cut by 3 bases and J by 5 bases, with 7 bases left in between. The CDR3 loop reads CASSFPGTEAFF. DNA for the CDR3: TGTGCCAGCAGTTTCCCGGGAACTGAAGCTTTCTTT.

This clone has a single count. The gene calls are TRBV10-3 and TRBJ2-2; D gene ambiguous. This CDR3 has 13 residues. Trimming removed 8 bases at V and 2 bases at J, with 9 bases between. Germline V gene sequence: CDR1 ENHRY, CDR2 SYGVKD. The CDR3 DNA sequence: TGTGCCATCGCTAGACCAAACACCGGGGAGCTGTTTTTT. This translates into CAIARPNTGELFF.

For this clone: At the DNA level, this CDR3 is encoded by other sequences in the same sample as well. V and J are TRBV5-1 and TRBJ1-1, with D maybe TRBD1 (5 bases). Germline loops: CDR1 SGHRS, CDR2 YFSETQ. This CDR3 has 12 residues. With 0 bases removed from V and 5 bases from J, the gap between germline ends came to 5 bases. The CDR3 nucleotides read TGCGCCAGCAGCTTGGAGGGGACTGAAGCTTTCTTT. This gives the protein CASSLEGTEAFF.

This chain uses TRBV10-3 with TRBJ2-6; possible D gene TRBD1, 5 bases. Trimming took off 0 bases at V and 2 bases at J, with 11 bases between the two ends. Germline-derived CDR1 and CDR2 are ENHRY and SYGVKD. The CDR3 runs to 17 residues. CDR3 bases: TGTGCCATCAGTGAGTCGGATCAGGGAACTGGGGCCAACGTCCTGACTTTC. It codes for CAISESDQGTGANVLTF.

The chain is built from TRBV19 and TRBJ2-1; TRBD1 might be the D (6 bases). The V and J ends lost 7 bases and 1 base respectively, with 14 bases between them. The CDR3 consists of 15 residues. The germline V gene encodes CDR1 LNHDA and CDR2 SQIVND (reference sequence). In DNA, the CDR3 is TGTGCCAGTACCATACAGGGCCTATCCTACAATGAGCAGTTCTTC. Its protein product is CASTIQGLSYNEQFF.

This clone has only one observation. The gene calls are TRBV21-1 and TRBJ2-7; the table gives TRBD1 as D, unverified against the DNA. TRBV21-1 is a documented pseudogene. This CDR3 is 14 amino acids long. CDR3 amino acids: CASTSYRVSYEQYF. The CDR3 DNA is TGTGCCAGCACATCGTACAGGGTGAGCTACGAGCAGTACTTC.

To note about this clone: A read error may explain this, as a much larger clone is one base away. The sample carries other DNA sequences with the same CDR3. This sequence joins TRBV2 and TRBJ2-7; the D is unclear. Trimming removed 6 bases at V and 2 bases at J, with 5 bases between. CDR1 is SNHLY and CDR2 is FYNNEI in the germline V gene. The CDR3 is made up of 11 amino acids. As DNA, the CDR3 is TGTGCCAGCAGCGTAGCCTACGAGCAGTACTTC. Translation: CASSVAYEQYF.

In the case of this clone: Within the sample, other DNA sequences also encode this same CDR3. This chain links TRBV6-5 with TRBJ2-7; D may correspond to TRBD1 or TRBD2 (5 bases each). This CDR3 spans 13 amino acids. Trimming pared 2 bases from V and 3 bases from J, leaving 8 bases between. CDR1 and CDR2 (germline): MNHEY, SVGAGI. This CDR3 is CASSYGGNYEQYF. The CDR3 DNA reads TGTGCCAGCAGTTACGGGGGTAACTACGAGCAGTACTTC.

The CDR3 loop reads CAIAPGRQETQYF. The CDR3 DNA follows: TGTGCCATCGCCCCGGGAAGACAAGAGACCCAGTACTTC. V usage is TRBV10-3 and J usage is TRBJ2-5; possibly TRBD2 for D (5 bases). Germline CDR1 and CDR2: ENHRY and SYGVKD. Trimming took 8 bases from V and 2 from J, leaving 12 bases between them. This CDR3 contains 13 residues.

The chain recombines TRBV9 with TRBJ1-6; D gene ambiguous. Germline values: CDR1 SGDLS, CDR2 YYNGEE. There are 17 residues in the CDR3. V shed 0 bases and J shed 0 bases, with 10 bases lying between them. The CDR3 sequence: CASSVAPDSSYNSPLHF. The DNA for the CDR3 is TGTGCCAGCAGCGTAGCCCCGGATAGCTCCTATAATTCACCCCTCCACTTT.

V usage is TRBV18 and J usage is TRBJ1-3; D gene unclear. Germline CDR1 and CDR2: KGHSH and LQKENI. This CDR3 is 15 amino acids long. Trimming shortened V by 0 bases and J by 0 bases, and 6 bases separated the two germline ends. CDR3 DNA sequence: TGTGCCAGCTCACCACCGAACAGCTCTGGAAACACCATATATTTT. Translation gives CASSPPNSSGNTIYF.

The chain couples TRBV6-5 to TRBJ2-6, with D possibly matching TRBD1 (5 bases). The V gene lost 6 bases and the J gene lost 4 bases, with 13 bases spanning the gap. Germline loops: CDR1 MNHEY, CDR2 SVGAGI. CDR3 length: 15 amino acids. The CDR3 nucleotides read TGTGCCAGCAGCCTCCAGGGATACGGGGCCAACGTCCTGACTTTC. This translates into CASSLQGYGANVLTF.

V and J are TRBV2 and TRBJ1-1; D is ambiguous. Germline CDR1 reads SNHLY; CDR2 reads FYNNEI. The CDR3 is made up of 14 amino acids. The ends were cut back, 8 bases at V and 0 bases at J, with 13 bases in the middle. Here the CDR3 DNA reads TGTGCCAGCGTAGTGGTATCGGTGAACACTGAAGCTTTCTTT. Amino acid sequence: CASVVVSVNTEAFF.

Comment on this clone: The sample has other DNA sequences that encode this CDR3 too. The rearrangement links TRBV30 to TRBJ2-3; D is unresolved. The CDR3 length is 12 residues. CDR1 is GTSNPN and CDR2 is SVGIG in the germline V gene (reference sequence). Deletions cut 0 bases from V and 3 bases from J, with 4 bases between. The CDR3 is CAWSVLTDTQYF. For the CDR3, the DNA is TGTGCCTGGAGTGTACTGACAGATACGCAGTATTTT.

The chain combines TRBV30 with TRBJ1-1, with 7 bases aligning to TRBD1. The CDR3 totals 15 residues. Germline V gene sequence: CDR1 GTSNPN, CDR2 SVGIG (reference sequence). V lost 0 bases to trimming and J lost 2 bases; unmatched junction nucleotides: 6. The CDR3: CAWSVRDRENTEAFF. The CDR3 nucleotides are TGTGCCTGGAGTGTAAGGGACAGAGAAAACACTGAAGCTTTCTTT.

The chain uses TRBV2 and TRBJ2-5; the D gene is possibly TRBD2 (5 bases). V was trimmed by 4 bases and J by 4 bases, leaving 13 bases between them. The CDR3 contains 14 residues. Germline V gives CDR1 SNHLY, CDR2 FYNNEI. The CDR3 is CASSGEFVRETQYF. For the CDR3, the DNA is TGTGCCAGCAGTGGGGAGTTCGTGCGAGAGACCCAGTACTTC.

This chain uses TRBV30 with TRBJ2-7; 13 bases map to TRBD2. Trimming removed 5 bases from V and 0 bases from J; junction bases left unmatched: 7. CDR1 is GTSNPN and CDR2 is SVGIG in the germline V gene (reference sequence). This CDR3 comprises 16 residues. CDR3 nucleotide sequence: TGTGCCTGGCATCGGACTAGCGGGAGAGTCTCCTACGAGCAGTACTTC. Amino acids: CAWHRTSGRVSYEQYF.